The 21 T cell receptor beta chains listed next were all sequenced from one sample in a study of human T cells and chemical hapten exposure. Time point denoted: pre-sensitization, week 0. Noted treatment: therapeutic diphenylcyclopropenone sensitization with weekly scalp DPC. TCRdb passed the RACE reads through MiXCR, listing each CDR3 protein once. The data hold about 93,000 distinct CDR3 sequences, with about 8.5% observed a single time. This specimen was whole blood, taken in connection with sensitization to the hapten diphenylcyclopropenone (DPC). The receptors derive from a man aged 40-49 years with alopecia areata. Some clones in this sample may be carry-over from other donors' samples.

This rearrangement joins TRBV6-5 to TRBJ2-5; 7 bases line up with TRBD2. CDR3 size: 16 residues. The junction had 12 bases not matched to a gene; V was cut back by 5 bases and J by 3 bases. CDR1 and CDR2 from the germline V gene are MNHEY and SVGAGI. CDR3 region: CASSTPGLGREETQYF. For the CDR3, the DNA is TGTGCCAGCAGTACCCCCGGACTAGGCAGGGAAGAGACCCAGTACTTC.

The chain combines TRBV3-1 with TRBJ2-5; no clear D gene. Trimming stripped 7 bases from V and 5 bases from J, with 14 bases between. CDR1 and CDR2 (germline): LGHDT, YNNKEL (reference sequence). The CDR3 sequence is 13 residues long. This CDR3 is CASISPPGETQYF. CDR3 DNA sequence: TGTGCCAGCATTTCCCCTCCTGGGGAGACCCAGTACTTC.

The sample holds many counts of this clonotype. This chain links TRBV24-1 with TRBJ2-5, with D perhaps matching TRBD1 (6 bases). V was cut by 3 bases and J by 1 base, with 11 bases left in between. The CDR3 extends over 15 amino acids. Per the germline V gene, CDR1 is KGHDR and CDR2 is SFDVKD. CDR3 region: CATSDITGFQETQYF. The CDR3 region has the DNA TGTGCCACCAGTGATATCACAGGGTTCCAAGAGACCCAGTACTTC.

This clonotype came up many times. J is TRBJ1-1 and V is TRBV9; D unclear. Germline CDR1 and CDR2: SGDLS and YYNGEE. CDR3 length equals 12 residues. Trimming removed 2 bases at V and 5 bases at J, with 7 bases between. This chain's CDR3 is CASSVPRTEAFF. The CDR3 nucleotides read TGTGCCAGCAGCGTTCCCCGGACTGAAGCTTTCTTT.

The chain recombines TRBV10-3 with TRBJ2-1, with D possibly TRBD2 on 6 matching bases. V lost 10 bases, J lost 9 bases, and 22 bases lay in between. The CDR3 covers 14 residues. CDR1 is ENHRY and CDR2 is SYGVKD in the germline V gene. CDR3 bases: TGTGCCAACGCCGGGACTCCTGTCGAGACTGAGCAGTTCTTC. Translating it yields CANAGTPVETEQFF.

This clonotype occurred a few times. This chain links TRBV7-2 with TRBJ2-2; D call uncertain. V dropped 2 bases and J dropped 6 bases, with 10 bases sitting between them. CDR1 is SGHTA and CDR2 is FQGNSA in the germline V gene. The length of the CDR3 is 14 residues. CDR3 in DNA: TGTGCCAGCAGCTTACCGAACGTCCCCGGGGAGCTGTTTTTT. Translation: CASSLPNVPGELFF. The complete variable domain, with remaining parts taken from reference TRBV7-2 and TRBJ2-2, reads GAGVSQSPSNKVTEKGKDVELRCDPISGHTALYWYRQSLGQGLEFLIYFQGNSAPDKSGLPSDRFSAERTGGSVSTLTIQRTQQEDSAVYLCASSLPNVPGELFFGEGSRLTVL.

This clonotype has at least ten counts. The V gene is TRBV12-3 or TRBV12-4, the J gene TRBJ1-5; tentatively, D is TRBD1 (5 bases). V was trimmed by 5 bases and J by 6 bases, leaving 11 bases between them. This CDR3 has 13 residues. The chain's CDR3 is CASSRGAGQPQHF. CDR3 DNA: TGTGCCAGCAGTCGGGGCGCAGGTCAGCCCCAGCATTTT.

This clonotype has ten or more counts. V is TRBV20-1 and J is TRBJ2-1, with D unresolved. Germline CDR1 DFQATT, CDR2 SNEGSKA (reference sequence). The CDR3 has 17 amino acids. Trimming took 5 bases from V and 0 from J, leaving 20 bases between them. CDR3 amino acids: CSARPVSARSSYNEQFF. CDR3 nucleotides: TGCAGTGCTCGCCCTGTCTCAGCCAGAAGCTCCTACAATGAGCAGTTCTTC.

This clonotype was observed at least ten times. The chain has TRBV28 and TRBJ2-5; perhaps TRBD2 as D (5 bases). The germline V and J ends were trimmed by 5 bases and 9 bases, with 19 bases remaining between them. CDR3 length: 14 residues. Germline V gene data show CDR1 as MDHEN and CDR2 as SYDVKM. This CDR3 reads CASSGGSQRWAQYF. As DNA, the CDR3 is TGTGCCAGCAGTGGTGGGTCTCAGCGGTGGGCCCAGTACTTC.

This clonotype was counted many times. V and J are TRBV6-5 and TRBJ2-7; D is unclear. Germline V gene lookup returns CDR1 MNHEY and CDR2 SVGAGI. Trimming pared 8 bases from V and 4 bases from J, leaving 9 bases between. The CDR3 totals 11 residues. The CDR3 region is CASSDPYEQYV. As DNA, the CDR3 is TGTGCCAGCTCAGATCCGTACGAGCAGTACGTC.

CDR3 in DNA: TGTGCCAGCAGACCAACTAGCGGGGGTCTCAAAACAGATACGCAGTATTTT. Protein: CASRPTSGGLKTDTQYF. The chain couples TRBV14 to TRBJ2-3; 11 bases agree with TRBD2. The CDR3 loop spans 17 amino acids. V lost 6 bases, J lost 3 bases, and 11 bases stayed unmatched. Germline V gene data show CDR1 as SGHDN and CDR2 as FVKESK.

This clonotype has ten or more counts. The chain combines TRBV19 with TRBJ1-4; D is unclear. Germline CDR1 and CDR2: LNHDA and SQIVND (reference sequence). The CDR3 is 13 residues long. Trimming pared 5 bases from V and 13 bases from J, leaving 17 bases between. In DNA form, the CDR3 reads TGTGCCAGTAGTCCCTTCGGGTCCGGCGGACTGTTTTTT. It is translated as CASSPFGSGGLFF.

The V call is TRBV24-1, the J call TRBJ2-2; 10 nucleotides line up with TRBD1. This CDR3 region has 17 residues. Germline CDR1 and CDR2: KGHDR and SFDVKD. Trimming at V came to 7 bases and at J to 2 bases, leaving 9 bases not matched to a gene. CDR3 DNA sequence: TGTGCCACCAGGGAAGCGTTGACAGGGGGCAACACCGGGGAGCTGTTTTTT. As protein: CATREALTGGNTGELFF.

This clonotype has a handful of counts. The chain combines TRBV24-1 with TRBJ2-3; 7 nucleotides agree with TRBD1. The CDR3 runs 13 residues. V lost 9 bases and J lost 6; bases outside the gene matches: 8. CDR1 and CDR2 from the germline V gene are KGHDR and SFDVKD. In DNA form, the CDR3 reads TGTGCCACCGAGGGACAGTGGGGCGATACGCAGTATTTT. Residues: CATEGQWGDTQYF.

This clonotype turned up a few times. The chain recombines TRBV28 with TRBJ1-2; D gene unclear. CDR3 size: 13 residues. Between the trimmed V and J ends, which lost 3 bases and 4 bases, there was a span of 9 bases. Germline CDR1 and CDR2: MDHEN and SYDVKM. Written as DNA, the CDR3 is TGTGCCAGCAGTTTGGAGAAAACCTATGGCTACACCTTC. Its translation is CASSLEKTYGYTF.

This clonotype came up a few times. The chain recombines TRBV6-2 or TRBV6-3 with TRBJ2-7, with 8 bases aligning to TRBD2. Germline loops: CDR1 MNHEY, CDR2 SVGEGT. The V and J ends lost 6 bases and 5 bases, in that order; junction bases with no gene match: 9. This CDR3 comprises 14 residues. CDR3 in amino acids: CASSSGGRPHEQYV. CDR3 in DNA: TGTGCCAGCAGCAGTGGCGGGAGGCCCCACGAGCAGTACGTC.

V usage is TRBV6-2 or TRBV6-3 and J usage is TRBJ2-7; D gene uncertain. The ends were cut back, 5 bases at V and 2 bases at J, with 19 bases in the middle. Germline V gene lookup returns CDR1 MNHEY and CDR2 SVGEGT. This CDR3 region has 16 residues. This CDR3 reads CASSRPGVGSPYEQYV. CDR3 sequence (DNA): TGTGCCAGCAGTCGCCCTGGAGTGGGGTCCCCCTACGAGCAGTACGTC.

At least ten counts were recorded for this clonotype. The chain couples TRBV30 to TRBJ1-6; 9 bases match TRBD1. Looked up from germline, CDR1 is GTSNPN and CDR2 is SVGIG (reference sequence). The trim removed 5 bases at V and 7 bases at J, leaving 6 bases unmatched. CDR3 length: 14 amino acids. CDR3 protein: CAWGTGTGNSPLHF. The CDR3 DNA sequence: TGTGCCTGGGGTACCGGGACAGGGAATTCACCCCTCCACTTT.

Of note for this clonotype: A read error may be the cause here, since a much bigger clone is one base away. The chain carries TRBV20-1 and TRBJ1-1; 7 nucleotides align to TRBD1. This CDR3 is 13 amino acids long. Germline-derived CDR1 and CDR2 are DFQATT and SNEGSKA (reference sequence). V trimming: 3 bases; J trimming: 0 bases; junction bases outside the gene matches: 1. The CDR3, as DNA: TGCAGTGCTAGCCAGGGGGTGAACACTGAAGCTTTCTTT. It specifies CSASQGVNTEAFF.

There are many counts of this clonotype. The chain uses TRBV6-4 and TRBJ2-6; D remains unclear. Trimming removed 2 bases from V and 0 bases from J, with 2 bases in between. CDR3 length: 14 amino acids. Per the germline V gene, CDR1 is MRHNA and CDR2 is SNTAGT. CDR3 sequence reads: CASSDGSGANVLTF. CDR3 sequence (DNA): TGTGCCAGCAGTGACGGCTCTGGGGCCAACGTCCTGACTTTC.

In this sample, this clonotype turned up many times. The chain employs TRBV27 and TRBJ2-3; TRBD2 aligns across 12 bases. J was trimmed by 8 bases and V by 6 bases; bases with no gene match: 6. There are 14 residues in the CDR3. Germline assignment: CDR1 MNHEY and CDR2 SMNVEV (reference sequence). CDR3 residues: CASRLAGGQGTQYF. CDR3 DNA sequence: TGTGCCAGCAGACTAGCGGGAGGTCAAGGTACGCAGTATTTT.